This TCR beta chain was sequenced for a study of T and B cells in COVID-19 patients. Study-level information: COVID-19 patients gave peripheral blood either during active infection or after recovery. General study results and limits: Patients with COVID-19 reportedly showed strongly skewed T cell receptor beta variable and joining gene usage.

BIOMED2 TRB-A/B primer pools were used in multiplex TRB PCR. TCRdb analysed the multiplex PCR reads with MiXCR anew, one entry per CDR3 protein. Altogether around 25,000 distinct CDR3 sequences are present, about 33% being singletons, with the ten largest covering over 1.5%. This clonotype was found a few times. Its antigen is not known. From blood, about 240-550 ng of genomic DNA served as TRB template. The sequence came from a human donor who had recovered from COVID-19. Material for sequencing was blood.

CDR3 sequence (DNA): TGTGCCATTACAACCGGTGATCCCTATGGCTACACCTTC. Translation gives CAITTGDPYGYTF. The rearrangement uses TRBV10-3 and TRBJ1-2; no clear D. The CDR3 is 13 residues long. Trimming took off 9 bases at V and 4 bases at J, with 15 bases between the two ends. CDR1 and CDR2 from the germline V gene are ENHRY and SYGVKD.